A selection of T cell receptor beta chains follows, all from one sample in a study of beta chain features in type 1 diabetes. Clones were sequenced by immunoSEQ multiplex PCR, and TCRdb holds only the in-frame ones, with some missing. The data show roughly 150,000 clones, about 9% seen once. The specimen was central memory CD4+ T cells from blood. The receptors were sampled from a woman aged 25 to 39 with type 1 diabetes. CDR3s leave out the opening cysteine and the closing phenylalanine or tryptophan. The D gene is left open where the match is weak.

j_gene	v_gene	d_gene	CDR3aa
TRBJ1-4	TRBV30	NA	AWTLQGEKLF
TRBJ2-7	TRBV7-2	TRBD2	ASRSGGSSYEQY
TRBJ2-3	TRBV4-1	TRBD2	ASSQAGSGTDTQY
TRBJ2-3	TRBV4-2	NA	ASSQGWSGKSSTDTQY
TRBJ1-4	TRBV11-2	NA	ASSPRTVINEKLF
TRBJ2-1	TRBV4-1	TRBD2	ASSHAGGRGGVSSYNEQF
TRBJ2-3	TRBV5-1	TRBD2	ASSQGLAGGSTDTQY
TRBJ1-1	TRBV7-8	NA	ASNFGHQNTEAF
TRBJ2-2	TRBV7-2	TRBD2	ASSLLAGGPQGTGELF
TRBJ1-1	TRBV30	NA	AWTPAGVGEAF
TRBJ2-1	TRBV5-1	TRBD1	ASSPGGAYDNEQF
TRBJ2-1	TRBV18	NA	ASSSSRREDTNEQF
TRBJ2-1	TRBV27	NA	ASSLGYRSEQF